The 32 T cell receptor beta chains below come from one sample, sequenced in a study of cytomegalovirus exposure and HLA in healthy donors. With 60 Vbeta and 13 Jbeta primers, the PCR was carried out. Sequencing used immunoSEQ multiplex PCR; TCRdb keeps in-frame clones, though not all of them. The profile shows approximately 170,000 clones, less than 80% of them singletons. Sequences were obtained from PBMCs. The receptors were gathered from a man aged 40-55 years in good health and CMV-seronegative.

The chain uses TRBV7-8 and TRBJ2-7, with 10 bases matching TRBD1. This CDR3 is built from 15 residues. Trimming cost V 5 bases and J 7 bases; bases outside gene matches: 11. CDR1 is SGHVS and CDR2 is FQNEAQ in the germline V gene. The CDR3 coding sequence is TGTGCCAGCAGCCCAGTGGGACAGGGGAGTTGGGAGCAGTACTTC. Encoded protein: CASSPVGQGSWEQYF. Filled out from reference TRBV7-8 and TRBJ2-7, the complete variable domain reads GAGVSQSPRYKVAKRGQDVALRCDPISGHVSLFWYQQALGQGPEFLTYFQNEAQLDKSGLPSDRFFAERPEGSVSTLKIQRTQQEDSAVYLCASSPVGQGSWEQYFGPGTRLTVT.

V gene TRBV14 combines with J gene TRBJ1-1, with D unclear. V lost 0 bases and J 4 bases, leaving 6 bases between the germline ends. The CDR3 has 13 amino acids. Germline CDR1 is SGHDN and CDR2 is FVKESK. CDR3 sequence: CASSQELGTEAFF. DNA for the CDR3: TGTGCCAGCAGCCAAGAGCTAGGCACTGAAGCTTTCTTT.

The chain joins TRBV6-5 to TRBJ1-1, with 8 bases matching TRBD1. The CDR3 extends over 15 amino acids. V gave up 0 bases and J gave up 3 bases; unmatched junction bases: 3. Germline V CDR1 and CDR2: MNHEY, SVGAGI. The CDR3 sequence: CASSYSTGADTEAFF. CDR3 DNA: TGTGCCAGCAGTTACTCGACAGGGGCAGACACTGAAGCTTTCTTT.

CDR3 region: CASSQIRDRGNQPQHF. CDR3 sequence (DNA): TGTGCCAGTAGCCAAATCCGGGACAGGGGAAATCAGCCCCAGCATTTT. The chain combines TRBV19 with TRBJ1-5, with TRBD1 matching over 10 bases. The CDR3 length is 16 residues. Germline CDR1 and CDR2: LNHDA and SQIVND (reference sequence). The V segment lost 6 bases and the J segment 4 bases; nucleotides outside the gene matches: 9.

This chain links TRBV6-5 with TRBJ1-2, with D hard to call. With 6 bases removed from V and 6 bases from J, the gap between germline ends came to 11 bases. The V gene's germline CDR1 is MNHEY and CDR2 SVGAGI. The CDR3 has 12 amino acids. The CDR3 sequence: CASRRGGNGYTF. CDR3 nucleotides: TGTGCCAGCAGACGGGGAGGGAATGGCTACACCTTC.

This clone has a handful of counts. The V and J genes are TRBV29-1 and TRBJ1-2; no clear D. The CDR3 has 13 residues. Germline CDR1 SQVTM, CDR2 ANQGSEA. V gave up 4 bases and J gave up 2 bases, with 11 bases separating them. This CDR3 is CSVVGNANYGYTF. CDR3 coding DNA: TGCAGCGTTGTCGGGAACGCCAACTATGGCTACACCTTC.

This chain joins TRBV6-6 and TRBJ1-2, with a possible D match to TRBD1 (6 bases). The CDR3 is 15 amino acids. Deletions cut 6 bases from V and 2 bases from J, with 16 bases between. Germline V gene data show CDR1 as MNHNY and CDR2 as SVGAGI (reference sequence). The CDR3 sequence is CASSYILTGNYGYTF. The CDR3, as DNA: TGTGCCAGCAGCTACATCCTTACAGGGAACTATGGCTACACCTTC.

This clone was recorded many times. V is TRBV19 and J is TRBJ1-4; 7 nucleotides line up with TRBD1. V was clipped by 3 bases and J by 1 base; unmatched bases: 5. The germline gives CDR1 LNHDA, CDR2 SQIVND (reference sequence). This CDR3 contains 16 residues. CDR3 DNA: TGTGCCAGTAGTATCCGTCAGGGGGTAACTAATGAAAAACTGTTTTTT. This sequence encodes CASSIRQGVTNEKLFF.

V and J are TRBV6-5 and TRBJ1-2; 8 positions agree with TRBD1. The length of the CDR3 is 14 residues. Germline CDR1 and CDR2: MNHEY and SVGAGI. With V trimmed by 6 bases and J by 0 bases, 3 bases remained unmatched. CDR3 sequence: CASRGTGANYGYTF. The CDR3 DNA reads TGTGCCAGCAGGGGGACAGGTGCTAACTATGGCTACACCTTC.

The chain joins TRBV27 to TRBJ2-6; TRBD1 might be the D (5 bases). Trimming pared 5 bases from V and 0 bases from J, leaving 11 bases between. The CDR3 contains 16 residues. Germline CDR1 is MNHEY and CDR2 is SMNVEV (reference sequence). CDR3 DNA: TGTGCCAGCAGTCCGTACAGGAGCTCTGGGGCCAACGTCCTGACTTTC. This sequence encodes CASSPYRSSGANVLTF.

The CDR3 spells CASSGRQGRGTEAFF. DNA for the CDR3: TGTGCCAGCAGTGGCCGACAGGGGAGGGGGACTGAAGCTTTCTTT. The chain has TRBV2 and TRBJ1-1; 8 bases line up with TRBD1. The CDR3 is made up of 15 amino acids. Germline lookup yields CDR1 SNHLY and CDR2 FYNNEI. Unmatched junction bases numbered 9, after V lost 4 bases and J lost 5 bases. The full variable domain, completed using reference TRBV2 and TRBJ1-1, is EPEVTQTPSHQVTQMGQEVILRCVPISNHLYFYWYRQILGQKVEFLVSFYNNEISEKSEIFDDQFSVERPDGSNFTLKIRSTKLEDSAMYFCASSGRQGRGTEAFFGQGTRLTVV.

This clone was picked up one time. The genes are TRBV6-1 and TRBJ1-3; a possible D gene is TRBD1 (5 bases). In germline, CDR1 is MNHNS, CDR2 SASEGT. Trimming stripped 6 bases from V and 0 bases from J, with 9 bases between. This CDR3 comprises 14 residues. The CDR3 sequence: CASRQQVSGNTIYF. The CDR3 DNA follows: TGTGCCAGCAGGCAACAGGTCTCTGGAAACACCATATATTTT.

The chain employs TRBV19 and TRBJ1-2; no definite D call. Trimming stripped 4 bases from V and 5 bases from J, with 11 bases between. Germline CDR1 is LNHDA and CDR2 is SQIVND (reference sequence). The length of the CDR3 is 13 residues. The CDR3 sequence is CASSNPGEYGYTF. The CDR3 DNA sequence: TGTGCCAGTAGTAACCCGGGAGAATATGGCTACACCTTC.

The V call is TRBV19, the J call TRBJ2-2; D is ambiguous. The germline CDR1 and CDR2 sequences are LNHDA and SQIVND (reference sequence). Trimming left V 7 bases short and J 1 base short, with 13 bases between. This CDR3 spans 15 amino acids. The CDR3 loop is CASNPPSGNTGELFF. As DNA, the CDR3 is TGTGCCAGTAATCCTCCATCAGGGAACACCGGGGAGCTGTTTTTT.

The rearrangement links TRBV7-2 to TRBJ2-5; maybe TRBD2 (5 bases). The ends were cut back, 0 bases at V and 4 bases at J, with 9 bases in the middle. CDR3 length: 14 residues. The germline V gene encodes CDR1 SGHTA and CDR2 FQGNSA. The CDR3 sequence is CASSLARTSETQYF. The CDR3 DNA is TGTGCCAGCAGCTTAGCCAGGACTTCAGAGACCCAGTACTTC.

CDR3: CSFRDRGNEQYF. The CDR3 DNA follows: TGCAGCTTCCGGGACAGGGGGAACGAGCAGTACTTC. This chain uses TRBV29-1 with TRBJ2-5, with TRBD1 matching over 11 bases. Gene TRBJ2-7 matches the end of the DNA better, so the J call may be wrong. CDR3 length: 12 residues. The V gene's germline CDR1 is SQVTM and CDR2 ANQGSEA.

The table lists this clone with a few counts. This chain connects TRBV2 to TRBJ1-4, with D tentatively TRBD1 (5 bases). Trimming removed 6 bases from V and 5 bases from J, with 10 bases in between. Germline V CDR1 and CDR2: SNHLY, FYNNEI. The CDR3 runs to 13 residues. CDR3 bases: TGTGCCAGCAGGGGCGACAGAAATGAAAAACTGTTTTTT. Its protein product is CASRGDRNEKLFF.

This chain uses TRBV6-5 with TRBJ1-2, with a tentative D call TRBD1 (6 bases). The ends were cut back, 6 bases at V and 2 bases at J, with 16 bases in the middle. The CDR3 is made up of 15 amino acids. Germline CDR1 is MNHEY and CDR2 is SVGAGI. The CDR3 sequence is CASSSGPDRNYGYTF. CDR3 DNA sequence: TGTGCCAGCAGCTCAGGGCCCGACAGGAACTATGGCTACACCTTC.

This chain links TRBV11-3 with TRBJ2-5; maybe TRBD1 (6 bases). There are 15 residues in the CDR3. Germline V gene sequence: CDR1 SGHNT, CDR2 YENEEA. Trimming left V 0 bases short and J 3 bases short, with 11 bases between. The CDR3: CASSLEGRTEETQYF. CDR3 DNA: TGTGCCAGCAGCTTAGAGGGCAGGACAGAAGAGACCCAGTACTTC.

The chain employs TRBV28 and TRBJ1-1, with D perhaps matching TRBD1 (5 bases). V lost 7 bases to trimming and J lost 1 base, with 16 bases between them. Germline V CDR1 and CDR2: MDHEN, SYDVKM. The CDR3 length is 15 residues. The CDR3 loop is CASNPRRTTNTEAFF. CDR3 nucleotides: TGTGCCAGCAACCCCCGTCGGACAACGAACACTGAAGCTTTCTTT.

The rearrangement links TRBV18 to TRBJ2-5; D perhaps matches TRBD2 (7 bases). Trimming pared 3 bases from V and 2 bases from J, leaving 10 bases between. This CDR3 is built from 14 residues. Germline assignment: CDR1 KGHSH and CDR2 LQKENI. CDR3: CASSPEGGQETQYF. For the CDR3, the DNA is TGTGCCAGCTCACCTGAGGGGGGGCAAGAGACCCAGTACTTC.

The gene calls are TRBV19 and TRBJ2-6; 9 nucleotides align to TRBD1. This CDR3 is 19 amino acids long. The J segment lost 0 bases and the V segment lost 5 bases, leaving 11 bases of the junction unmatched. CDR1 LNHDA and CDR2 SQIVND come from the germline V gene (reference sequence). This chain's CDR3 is CASSPWSGQGYSGANVLTF. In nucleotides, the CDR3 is TGTGCCAGTAGTCCCTGGAGTGGACAGGGGTACTCTGGGGCCAACGTCCTGACTTTC.

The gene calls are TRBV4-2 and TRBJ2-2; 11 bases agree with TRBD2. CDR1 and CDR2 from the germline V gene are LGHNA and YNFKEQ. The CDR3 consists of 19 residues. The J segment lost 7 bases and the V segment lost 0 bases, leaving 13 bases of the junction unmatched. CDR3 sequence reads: CASSQESGSGRGLIGELFF. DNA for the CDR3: TGTGCCAGCAGCCAAGAATCGGGTAGCGGGAGGGGGTTGATCGGGGAGCTGTTTTTT.

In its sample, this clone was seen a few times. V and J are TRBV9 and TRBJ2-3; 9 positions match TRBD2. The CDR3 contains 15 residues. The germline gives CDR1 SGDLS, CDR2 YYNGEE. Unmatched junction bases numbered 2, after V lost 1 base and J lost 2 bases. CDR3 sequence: CASSVTSGSTDTQYF. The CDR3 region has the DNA TGTGCCAGCAGCGTAACTAGCGGGTCCACAGATACGCAGTATTTT.

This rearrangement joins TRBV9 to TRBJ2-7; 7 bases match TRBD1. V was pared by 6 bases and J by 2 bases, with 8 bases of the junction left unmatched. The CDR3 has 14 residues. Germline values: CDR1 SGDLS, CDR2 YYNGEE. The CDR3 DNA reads TGTGCCAGCAACCGGGACAGCGCGGCCTACGAGCAGTACTTC. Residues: CASNRDSAAYEQYF.

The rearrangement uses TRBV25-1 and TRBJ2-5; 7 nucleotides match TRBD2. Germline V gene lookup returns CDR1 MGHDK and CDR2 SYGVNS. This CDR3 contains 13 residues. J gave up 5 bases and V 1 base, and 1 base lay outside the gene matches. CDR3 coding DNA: TGTGCCAGCAGTGAATTCGGGAGGGAGACCCAGTACTTC. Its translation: CASSEFGRETQYF.

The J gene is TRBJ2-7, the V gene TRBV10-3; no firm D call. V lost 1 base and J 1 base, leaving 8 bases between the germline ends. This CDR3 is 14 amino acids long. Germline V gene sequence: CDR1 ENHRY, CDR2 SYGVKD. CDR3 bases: TGTGCCATCAGTGAGTTAGCTGGGTCCTACGAGCAGTACTTC. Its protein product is CAISELAGSYEQYF.

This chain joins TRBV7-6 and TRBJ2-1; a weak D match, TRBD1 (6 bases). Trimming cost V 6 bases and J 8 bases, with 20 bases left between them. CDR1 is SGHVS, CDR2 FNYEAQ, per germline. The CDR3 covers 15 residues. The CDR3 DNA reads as TGTGCCAGCAGGATCGGGTTTGGGGGCGTGGATGAGCAGTTCTTC. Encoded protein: CASRIGFGGVDEQFF.

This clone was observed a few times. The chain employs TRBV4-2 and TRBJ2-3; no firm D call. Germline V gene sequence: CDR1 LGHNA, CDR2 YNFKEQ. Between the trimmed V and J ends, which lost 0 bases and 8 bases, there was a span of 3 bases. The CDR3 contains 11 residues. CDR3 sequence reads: CASSQDSTQYF. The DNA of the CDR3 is TGTGCCAGCAGCCAAGATAGTACGCAGTATTTT.

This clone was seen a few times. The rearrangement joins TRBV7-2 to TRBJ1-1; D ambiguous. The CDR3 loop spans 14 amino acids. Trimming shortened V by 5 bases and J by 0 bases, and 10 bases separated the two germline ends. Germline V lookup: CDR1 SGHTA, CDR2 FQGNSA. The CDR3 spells CASSRDGVNTEAFF. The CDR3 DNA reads TGTGCCAGCAGCAGAGACGGGGTGAACACTGAAGCTTTCTTT.

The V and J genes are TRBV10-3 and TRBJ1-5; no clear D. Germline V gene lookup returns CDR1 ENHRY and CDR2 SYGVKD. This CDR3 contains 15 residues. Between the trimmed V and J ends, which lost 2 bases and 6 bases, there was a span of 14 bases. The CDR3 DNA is TGTGCCATCAGTGAGGAATCAGGTAGCGGTCAGCCCCAGCATTTT. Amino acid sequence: CAISEESGSGQPQHF.

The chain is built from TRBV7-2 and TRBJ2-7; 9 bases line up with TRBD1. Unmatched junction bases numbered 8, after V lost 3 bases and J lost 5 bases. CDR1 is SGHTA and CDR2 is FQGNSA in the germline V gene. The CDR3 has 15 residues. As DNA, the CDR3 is TGTGCCAGCAGCTTTAGGGGACAGGGCCTTGACGAGCAGTACTTC. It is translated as CASSFRGQGLDEQYF. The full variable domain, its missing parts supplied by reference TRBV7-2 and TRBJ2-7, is GAGVSQSPSNKVTEKGKDVELRCDPISGHTALYWYRQSLGQGLEFLIYFQGNSAPDKSGLPSDRFSAERTGGSVSTLTIQRTQQEDSAVYLCASSFRGQGLDEQYFGPGTRLTVT.